What follows describes a single T cell receptor (beta chain). A much larger clone differs from this one at a single base, so this may be a read error. TCRdb passed the 5' RACE reads through MiXCR, listing each CDR3 protein once. The data show approximately 27,000 distinct CDR3 sequences, 5% to 6% seen once. The source of the sample is a study of T cells after yellow fever vaccination. The V gene lost 7 bases and the J gene lost 4 bases, with 12 bases spanning the gap. The CDR3 totals 13 residues. The germline CDR1 and CDR2 sequences are KGHDR and SFDVKD. The chain combines TRBV24-1 with TRBJ1-2; D call uncertain. This clonotype was obtained from a man in his thirties or forties who received the YFV17D yellow fever vaccine. Sample: PBMCs, either bulk or a sorted T-cell subset (CD4+, CD8+, memory, or dextramer-sorted; not recorded which), taken 15 days after the yellow fever booster vaccination. CDR3 DNA: TGTGCCACCAGCTCCGGGAGACCCTATGGCTACACCTTC. Its translation: CATSSGRPYGYTF.